A selection of T cell receptor beta chains follows, all from one sample in a study of control samples from healthy donors and cancer patients. Generated by immunoSEQ multiplex PCR, the TCRdb table keeps only in-frame clones and is missing some. Of about 150,000 clones detected, over 90% appear once; the ten largest clones hold more than 2%. Sequenced: blood. These receptors were obtained from a middle-aged man in good health. The CDR3 runs from the conserved cysteine through the conserved F or W. The D gene is left open where the match is weak. Expanded clones get a size class; other rows say once, few or many, or leave the size out.

abundance: NA
d_gene: NA
v_gene: TRBV7-9
j_gene: TRBJ1-1
CDR3nt: TGTGGGGCTGGGGGGCGCGACACTGAAGCTTTCTTT
CDR3aa: CGAGGRDTEAFF

abundance: NA
d_gene: TRBD1
v_gene: TRBV19
j_gene: TRBJ2-7
CDR3nt: TGTGCCAGTAGTATAGCCGGGACAGGGGCCTACGAGCAGTACTTC
CDR3aa: CASSIAGTGAYEQYF

abundance: NA
d_gene: TRBD2
v_gene: TRBV3-1/TRBV3-2
j_gene: TRBJ2-1
CDR3nt: TGTGCCAGCAGCCAAAGAGTGACTAGCCCCTACAATGAGCAGTTCTTC
CDR3aa: CASSQRVTSPYNEQFF

abundance: NA
d_gene: TRBD2
v_gene: TRBV7-8
j_gene: TRBJ2-5
CDR3nt: TGTGCCAGCAGCTTAGTTCTGGGGCTAGCGGGAGTTCAGACCCAGTACTTC
CDR3aa: CASSLVLGLAGVQTQYF

abundance: few
d_gene: TRBD1
v_gene: TRBV5-1
j_gene: TRBJ2-2
CDR3nt: TGCGCCAGCAGCTTGTTGACAGGGGCCCCCGGGGAGCTGTTTTTT
CDR3aa: CASSLLTGAPGELFF

abundance: NA
d_gene: NA
v_gene: TRBV5-1
j_gene: TRBJ2-7
CDR3nt: TGCGCCAGCAGCCCCGGGACGGCCCTGCCTACCTACGAGCAGTACTTC
CDR3aa: CASSPGTALPTYEQYF

abundance: NA
d_gene: TRBD2
v_gene: TRBV9
j_gene: TRBJ2-7
CDR3nt: TGTGCCAGCAGTGCAGCGGGGGCAAGCTCCTACGAGCAGTACTTC
CDR3aa: CASSAAGASSYEQYF

abundance: NA
d_gene: NA
v_gene: TRBV9
j_gene: TRBJ2-3
CDR3nt: TGTGCCAGCAGCGTAGCCCCTCATTTGAATACGCAGTATTTT
CDR3aa: CASSVAPHLNTQYF

abundance: NA
d_gene: TRBD1
v_gene: TRBV11-2
j_gene: TRBJ1-4
CDR3nt: TGTGCCAGCAGCTTATACACAGGGGGCCTGGGTGAAAAACTGTTTTTT
CDR3aa: CASSLYTGGLGEKLFF

abundance: NA
d_gene: TRBD1
v_gene: TRBV19
j_gene: TRBJ2-7
CDR3nt: TGTGCCAGTAGTATGGCGGGACAGGTATACCACGAGCAGTACTTC
CDR3aa: CASSMAGQVYHEQYF

abundance: NA
d_gene: TRBD2
v_gene: TRBV19
j_gene: TRBJ2-5
CDR3nt: TGTGCCAGCTCGTCTAGCGGAGGCCCCCAGGAGACCCAGTACTTC
CDR3aa: CASSSSGGPQETQYF

abundance: NA
d_gene: NA
v_gene: TRBV29-1
j_gene: TRBJ2-7
CDR3nt: TGCAGCGTTGCCCAGGGATCCTACGAGCAGTACTTC
CDR3aa: CSVAQGSYEQYF

abundance: NA
d_gene: NA
v_gene: TRBV18
j_gene: TRBJ1-1
CDR3nt: TGTGCCAGCTCATCAGGAGGGGAGATCGCCACTGAAGCTTTCTTT
CDR3aa: CASSSGGEIATEAFF

abundance: NA
d_gene: NA
v_gene: TRBV7-6
j_gene: TRBJ2-1
CDR3nt: TGTGCCAGCAGCTTAGTTGCAGGGTTAGACTGGGGATACAATGAGCAGTTCTTC
CDR3aa: CASSLVAGLDWGYNEQFF

abundance: NA
d_gene: TRBD1
v_gene: TRBV27
j_gene: TRBJ1-2
CDR3nt: TGTGCCAGCAGTTTACAGGGGGACTATGGCTACACCTTC
CDR3aa: CASSLQGDYGYTF

abundance: NA
d_gene: TRBD2
v_gene: TRBV5-1
j_gene: TRBJ2-5
CDR3nt: TGCGCCAGCAGCTTGGGGGGACCACCGGGACTAGCGGGAGGTACACGGGGCCAAGAGACCCAGTACTTC
CDR3aa: CASSLGGPPGLAGGTRGQETQYF

abundance: NA
d_gene: NA
v_gene: TRBV25-1
j_gene: TRBJ2-2
CDR3nt: TGTGCCAGCAGTGAACCCCCGGGGGCAGGGGGTGTTACCGGGGAGCTGTTTTTT
CDR3aa: CASSEPPGAGGVTGELFF

abundance: NA
d_gene: NA
v_gene: TRBV3-1/TRBV3-2
j_gene: TRBJ1-6
CDR3nt: TGTGCCAGCAGCCAATCCCGGACGGAGAATTCACCCCTCCACTTT
CDR3aa: CASSQSRTENSPLHF

abundance: NA
d_gene: TRBD1
v_gene: TRBV24-1
j_gene: TRBJ2-2
CDR3nt: TGTGCCACCAGCGACTACAGGGGGAGTGGGGAGCTGTTTTTT
CDR3aa: CATSDYRGSGELFF

abundance: NA
d_gene: NA
v_gene: TRBV6-5
j_gene: TRBJ2-7
CDR3nt: TGTGCCAGCAGTAGCGACCCCGGGACGCAGTACTTC
CDR3aa: CASSSDPGTQYF

abundance: NA
d_gene: NA
v_gene: TRBV15
j_gene: TRBJ1-5
CDR3nt: TGTGCCACCAAAGTACAAGGGGGCAATCAGCCCCAGCATTTT
CDR3aa: CATKVQGGNQPQHF

abundance: NA
d_gene: NA
v_gene: TRBV6-1
j_gene: TRBJ1-4
CDR3nt: TGTGCCAGCAGTGAAATAGGGAACAGGGTGGATGAAAAACTGTTTTTT
CDR3aa: CASSEIGNRVDEKLFF